Reported below is one T cell receptor (beta chain). Its antigen is currently unknown. The CDR3 extends over 15 amino acids. Germline loops: CDR1 LGHDT, CDR2 YNNKEL (reference sequence). The source of the sample is a study of CXCR3-negative and CXCR3-positive naive CD8 T cells. The authors made the TRB cDNA libraries by 5' RACE using UMI labels. TCRdb reprocessed the 5' RACE reads and stores each CDR3 protein as one record, lacking DNA. This specimen shows 80,000 to 95,000 distinct CDR3 sequences; the ten leading clones hold 1.5% to 2%. Study results and caveats: Cryopreserved cells partially lost CXCR3 expression, and fresh PBMCs were used in most assays.

Definition of naive CD8+ T cells rested on a CD45RO-CCR7+CD27+CD95- profile. This TCR derives from a human donor in good health. Some clones in this sample may be carry-over from other donors' samples. V usage is TRBV3-1 and J usage is TRBJ2-7. Sample: naive CXCR3- CD8+ T cells from blood. Noted subset: CD45RO-CCR7+CD27+CD95- naive CD8+ T cells lacking CXCR3 (TNR3-). Here the CDR3 reads CASSQDPRWAYEQYF.